The entry that follows covers one TCR beta chain sequence. Its antigen remains unknown. The record originates from a study of cytomegalovirus exposure and HLA in healthy donors. Study at large: Earlier work reported 117 million unique TCR beta sequences from about 190 million T cells. Roughly four fifths of a few hundred genotyped donors fell in the Caucasian-associated ancestry cluster. Study-wide results and caveats: In a later analysis, compared with equally common non-associated chains, HLA-associated beta chains were more expanded.

The study ran its PCR with 60 Vbeta and 13 Jbeta primers. The method was immunoSEQ multiplex PCR; TCRdb's version includes in-frame clones alone and lacks a portion of them. The sample contains tens of thousands of clones, just under 70% of which appear only once. V shed 8 bases and J shed 2 bases, with 16 bases lying between them. The CDR3 consists of 15 residues. Germline CDR1 is MNHNS and CDR2 is SASEGT. This clonotype originated in a woman in her twenties or thirties in good health and CMV-seronegative. The sequencing input was PBMCs. The V gene is TRBV6-1, the J gene TRBJ1-3; D may be TRBD1 (6 bases). The CDR3 sequence is CASQLAGAPGNTIYF. In DNA form, the CDR3 reads TGTGCCAGCCAACTCGCAGGGGCCCCTGGAAACACCATATATTTT.